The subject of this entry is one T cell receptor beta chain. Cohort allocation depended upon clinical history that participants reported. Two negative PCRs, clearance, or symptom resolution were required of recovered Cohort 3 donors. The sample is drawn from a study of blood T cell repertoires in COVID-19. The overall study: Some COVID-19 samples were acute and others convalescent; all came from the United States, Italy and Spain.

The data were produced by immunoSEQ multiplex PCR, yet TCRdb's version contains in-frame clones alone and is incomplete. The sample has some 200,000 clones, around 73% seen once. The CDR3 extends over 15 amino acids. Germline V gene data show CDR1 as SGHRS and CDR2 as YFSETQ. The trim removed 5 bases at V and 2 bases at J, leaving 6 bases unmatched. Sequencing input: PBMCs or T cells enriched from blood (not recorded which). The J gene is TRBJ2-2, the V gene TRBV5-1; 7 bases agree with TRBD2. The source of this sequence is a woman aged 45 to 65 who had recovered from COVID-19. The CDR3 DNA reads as TGCGCCAGCAGAAAAGCTAGCGGAAACACCGGGGAGCTGTTTTTT. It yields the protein CASRKASGNTGELFF.